This TCR beta chain originates from a study of blood T cell repertoires in COVID-19. The overall study: In each case, the material was cDNA or gDNA derived from T cells, B-cell-depleted T cells, or PBMCs.

This clone was seen once. Original processing methods: For nucleated cells, counts were estimated from reference gene primer amplification. Profiling relied on immunoSEQ multiplex PCR, and the TCRdb table lists in-frame clones only, not all of them. Clonal size and the V and J genes are those of that table, whereas D and trimming came from the DNA. The sample yields around 340,000 clones, about 83% seen once. This clonotype was sampled from a man between 25 and 39 years old with active or convalescent COVID-19. Specimen: peripheral blood.

The CDR3 nucleotides read TGTGCCAGCAGTGCCGGACAGGCGAACACCGGGGAGCTGTTTTTT. This encodes CASSAGQANTGELFF. The chain couples TRBV2 to TRBJ2-2; 7 bases align to TRBD1. This CDR3 spans 15 amino acids. Trimming took 4 bases from V and 0 from J; bases not matched to a gene: 2. Germline V gene sequence: CDR1 SNHLY, CDR2 FYNNEI.